This T cell receptor (beta chain) was recovered during a study of T cell responses to AZD1222 COVID-19 vaccine. Study at large: Pooling was applied to second doses at about 4 or about 12 weeks.

Comment on this clone: The antigen is unknown.

Between the trimmed V and J ends, which lost 5 bases and 6 bases, there was a span of 17 bases. This CDR3 has 15 amino acids. The germline V gene has CDR1 SGHAT and CDR2 FQNNGV. Repertoires were generated with immunoSEQ multiplex PCR, while TCRdb's copy carries only in-frame clones and drops some. The sample yields 100,000 or so clones, about 80% seen once. Study findings and constraints: CD4 TCRs associated with vaccination spanned spike, dominating at 160-218 and 743-854. Among AZD1222 vaccinees, only six were seropositive at baseline.

V and J are TRBV11-2 and TRBJ1-5, with D possibly being TRBD1 (6 bases). The specimen comprised peripheral blood, sampled on day 0 of AZD1222 vaccination. The TCR sequence derives from an adult in good health. This chain's CDR3 is CASSPYGGAGQPQHF. The CDR3 coding sequence is TGTGCCAGCAGCCCCTACGGGGGGGCAGGTCAGCCCCAGCATTTT.